This is a list of T cell receptor beta chains from one sample in a study of T cells in Graves' hyperthyroidism and ophthalmopathy. TCRdb fed the multiplex PCR reads into MiXCR, producing one record per CDR3 protein. The data hold approximately 150,000 distinct CDR3 sequences, with around 8.9% observed a single time. The specimen was blood. The receptors originated from a young woman with Graves' hyperthyroidism that later progressed to Graves' ophthalmopathy. Each CDR3 is given without its conserved first and last residue.

v_call cdr3_aa
TRBV28 ASSFVSGGQPRH
TRBV28 ASSSPGQGTTYEQY
TRBV7-2 ASSLGLSRTRLMNTEAF
TRBV20-1 SAGGGPGQKLSNQPQH
TRBV19 ASSLSSGTSTDTQY
TRBV11-2 ASSLDPRTGLDT
TRBV12-3/TRBV12-4 ASSLRLGTIY
TRBV12-3/TRBV12-4 ASSRFKRGGGMNTEAF
TRBV6-1 ASRTGGTFGNTIY
TRBV20-1 SARGGPIAF
TRBV20-1 SARGSGGGNNEQF
TRBV20-1 SASGTGIFDEQY
TRBV30 AWNPPGTIFEAF
TRBV20-1 SARDGSNYGYT
TRBV28 ASSLQGGGSYEQY
TRBV19 ASSMRPNEQF
TRBV5-1 ASSRDRGRNTEAF
TRBV19 ASSMRYGYT
TRBV9 ASSVGAAFTYEQY
TRBV4-2 ASSQGRYSNQPQH
TRBV20-1 SARSVLAGVGYEQY
TRBV27 ASGTAQPQH
TRBV10-3 AISELADNYGYT
TRBV20-1 SAISPAGNTGELF